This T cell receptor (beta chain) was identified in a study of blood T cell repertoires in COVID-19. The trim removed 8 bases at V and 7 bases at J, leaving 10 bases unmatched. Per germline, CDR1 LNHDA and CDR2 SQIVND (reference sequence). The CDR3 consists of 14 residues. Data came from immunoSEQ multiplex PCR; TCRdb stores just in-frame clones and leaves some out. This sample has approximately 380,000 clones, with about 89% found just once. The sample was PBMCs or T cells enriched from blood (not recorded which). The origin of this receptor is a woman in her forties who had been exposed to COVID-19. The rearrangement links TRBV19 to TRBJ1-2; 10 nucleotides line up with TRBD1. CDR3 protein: CASSGTGVRGGYTF. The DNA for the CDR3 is TGTGCCAGTTCCGGGACAGGGGTGCGCGGTGGCTACACCTTC.